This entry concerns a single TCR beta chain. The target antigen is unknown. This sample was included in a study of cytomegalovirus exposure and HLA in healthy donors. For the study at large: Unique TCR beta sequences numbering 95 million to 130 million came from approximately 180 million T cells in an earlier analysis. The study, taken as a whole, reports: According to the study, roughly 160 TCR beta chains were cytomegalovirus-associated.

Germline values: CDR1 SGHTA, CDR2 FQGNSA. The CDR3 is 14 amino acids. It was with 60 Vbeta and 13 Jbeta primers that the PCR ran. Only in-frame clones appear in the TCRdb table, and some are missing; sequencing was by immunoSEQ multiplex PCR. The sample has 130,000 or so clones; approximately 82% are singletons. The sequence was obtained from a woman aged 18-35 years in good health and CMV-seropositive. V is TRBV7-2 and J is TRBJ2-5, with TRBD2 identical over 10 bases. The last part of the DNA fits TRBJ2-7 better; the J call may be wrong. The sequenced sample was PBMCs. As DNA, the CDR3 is TGTGCCAGCAGCCAGGGACTAGCGTACAACGAGCAGTACTTC. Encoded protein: CASSQGLAYNEQYF.